This T cell receptor beta chain came from a study of T-cell memory formation after mild COVID-19. The study, taken as a whole, reports: Some clones that responded turned up in pre-infection memory, which suggests that cross-reactive memory joined in. Those CD4+ clones that contracted were mainly in CM and EM (CD8+ ones in EMRA).

As for this clonotype: Antigen: not known.

One entry per CDR3 protein, called by TCRdb with MiXCR from the 5' RACE reads. Altogether around 320,000 distinct CDR3 sequences are present, 15% to 20% being singletons, with the ten largest covering 21%. CDR3 length: 13 residues. The V and J ends lost 6 bases and 7 bases, in that order; junction bases with no gene match: 8. Germline CDR1 MNHNY, CDR2 SVGAGI (reference sequence). The chain recombines TRBV6-6 with TRBJ1-1, with 7 nucleotides matching TRBD1. What was sequenced was PBMCs or a T cell subset sorted from them (not recorded which). This TCR came from a man between 18 and 35 years old who had mild COVID-19 (a few samples of this study predate the infection). Cell type and time point are not known. This CDR3 reads CASSYRGIVEAFF. CDR3 DNA sequence: TGTGCCAGCAGCTACAGGGGTATTGTTGAAGCTTTCTTT.